These 2 T cell receptor beta chains were sequenced from one sample in a study of metastatic and nonmetastatic thyroid tumors. Via MiXCR, TCRdb re-called the PCR reads. The sample yields approximately 16,000 clones, around 13% seen once. Thyroid surgery had not been preceded by any treatment in any patient. Sequenced: blood. The origin of the receptors is a female donor with papillary thyroid cancer or a benign thyroid nodule (not recorded which). Some clones in this sample may be carry-over from other donors' samples.

Only a few counts were recorded for this clone. One end of the junction is discordant with germline, which a read error may explain. V usage is TRBV28 and J usage is TRBJ2-1; 7 bases agree with TRBD2. The CDR3 covers 17 residues. The germline V gene has CDR1 MDHEN and CDR2 SYDVKM. CDR3 region: CARSFALADTSYNEQFF. The CDR3 DNA reads TGTGCCAGAAGTTTTGCGCTAGCGGACACCTCCTACAATGAGCAGTTCTTC.

In its sample, this clone was seen many times. The CDR3 loop is CASSQGQETGNGYTF. CDR3 DNA sequence: TGCGCCAGCAGCCAAGGACAGGAGACAGGGAATGGCTACACCTTC. The chain is built from TRBV4-3 and TRBJ1-2; the match to TRBD1 covers 7 bases. CDR3 size: 15 residues. Looked up from germline, CDR1 is LGHNA and CDR2 is YSLEER. After removal of 1 base from V and 6 bases from J, the junction contained 8 bases not matched to a gene.